The source of this TCR beta chain is a study of cytomegalovirus exposure and HLA in healthy donors. Whole-study context: Among the 398 donors who were genotyped, about 80% fell in the genetic ancestry cluster that is associated with self-reported Caucasian donors.

In the PCR, 60 Vbeta and 13 Jbeta primers were used. Assay used: immunoSEQ multiplex PCR; TCRdb lists only in-frame clones, some missing. The repertoire has under 150,000 clones, approximately 78% of them found once; the top ten carry approximately 5.6%. The study, taken as a whole, reports: An analysis done earlier found most TCR beta V segments productive about 90% or about 30% of the time. What was likely a sequencing artifact was a cluster of highly shared sequence variants.

There are a few counts of this clone. The antigen is undetermined. Germline trimming cut 7 bases from V and 2 bases from J; bases unmatched to any gene: 5. The CDR3 runs 14 residues. CDR1 and CDR2 from the germline V gene are MNHEY and SVGAGI. The sequenced sample was PBMCs. The receptor comes from a woman in her thirties or forties in good health and CMV-seropositive. The chain uses TRBV6-5 and TRBJ2-1; TRBD1 aligns across 7 bases. CDR3: CASTPTGPYNEQFF. DNA of the CDR3: TGTGCCAGCACCCCGACAGGGCCCTACAATGAGCAGTTCTTC.